Included here is one T cell receptor (beta chain) sequence, with context. The specificity of this receptor is unknown. No much larger clone is present one base from it, and per-base qualities are unavailable. V and J are trimmed by 6 bases and 2 bases, and the gene matches miss 9 bases of the junction. CDR1 and CDR2 (MRHNA, SNTAGT) derive from the germline V gene. The CDR3 contains 16 residues, cysteine and phenylalanine counted. Only the CDR3 DNA stays, 48 bases, in frame from base 1. Donors formed part of the validation cohort, which comprised 120 subjects and was distinct from the first cohort of 550 to 850 subjects. The method was the immunoSEQ multiplex PCR assay. The published analysis was carried out like this. A statistical classification framework was built for diagnosing cytomegalovirus status from the catalog of TCR beta chain sequences. TCRdb limited this immuneACCESS table to in-frame rearrangements with V and J called. A share of clones is missing; checked studies link under half to unresolved V genes, and the rest is unexplained. D and trimming were read from the DNA, whereas the V and J calls and clone size are those reported in that table. This sample comprises 35,000 to 50,000 clones, roughly nine tenths of them detected only once. Less than 6.5% of the sample is taken by the ten largest.

This specimen belongs to a study of cytomegalovirus exposure and HLA in healthy donors (dated by TCRdb to between 2016 and 2019). About the investigation overall: According to a later analysis, one platform produced both the 110 or so validation repertoires and the 550 to 800 repertoires of the first cohort. The study was designed to test whether signatures of past pathogen exposure could be identified by cataloging public T cell receptors. A separate validation cohort of some 130 different subjects was used in addition to the roughly 720-subject first cohort. High-throughput TCR immunosequencing, statistical association of individual TCRs with disease status, and machine learning were combined to predict cytomegalovirus infection status. Summary of the overall study and its limitations: While some public TCRs were present in many individuals, most TCR sequences turned up only very rarely across donors. The study gave a list of 150 to 200 TCR beta chains associated with cytomegalovirus. In vitro tests confirmed that a few of the cytomegalovirus-associated TCR beta chains recognize cytomegalovirus antigens. The classifier was reported to diagnose cytomegalovirus status with high specificity and sensitivity in both the original cohort and the validation cohort. Subsequent analysis determined that TCRs grouped into clusters in the first cohort also showed a tendency toward co-occurrence across the roughly 120 validation repertoires, and 90% to 95% of cluster scores exceeded 0. A later analysis had no HLA typing for the validation cohort, so co-occurrence there was scored across all 110 or so repertoires. According to the authors, the approach could potentially be generalized to other disease states and immunological phenotypes.

The sequencing input was PBMCs. The chain joins TRBV6-4 to TRBJ2-1; the junction holds 8 bases that match TRBD2. This clonotype was sampled from a man in his late teens or twenties in good health and CMV-seronegative. The CDR3 has the sequence CASRFDSGITYNEQFF. The nucleotides read TGTGCCAGCAGATTCGATAGCGGGATAACCTACAATGAGCAGTTCTTC.